The clone carrying this T cell receptor (beta chain) was detected a few times. Its antigen is currently unknown. Profiling relied on immunoSEQ multiplex PCR, and the TCRdb table lists in-frame clones only, not all of them. The sample contains around 100,000 clones, roughly four fifths of which appear only once. The sample originates from a study of T cell clones after liver transplantation. The overall study: HCV positivity affected three of eight recipients; the rest lacked autoimmune or viral indications. Samples came pre-transplant, pre-randomization before withdrawal, and post-randomization after withdrawal ended.

Findings and caveats of the study: Graft donor-reactive T cells possibly entered the graft instead of undergoing deletion. Circulating graft-donor-reactive CD4 TCRbeta sequences fell significantly post-transplant in 5 of 8 subjects.

The input for sequencing was CD4+ T cells from blood, taken approximately 43 months after liver transplant. This receptor was obtained from a human patient who received a liver transplant. Some of the T cells might come from the graft donor.

CDR3 sequence (DNA): TGTGCCAGCAGCGGCTCCGGGACATATTCACCCCTCCACTTT. Protein product: CASSGSGTYSPLHF. V gene TRBV9 combines with J gene TRBJ1-6, with D perhaps TRBD1 (6 bases). The CDR3 totals 14 residues. Germline V gene data show CDR1 as SGDLS and CDR2 as YYNGEE. Trimming removed 3 bases from V and 8 bases from J, with 12 bases in between.